The clone carrying this T cell receptor (beta chain) has only one observation. The junction differs from germline at one of its ends, possibly a read error. The source of the sample is a study of T cell repertoires in aging, cancer and after chemotherapy. The CDR3 covers 15 residues. Germline-derived CDR1 and CDR2 are KGHDR and SFDVKD. The template was genomic DNA from peripheral blood, not RNA. A mixed TRB-A/B primer pool amplified rearranged TRB by multiplex touch-down PCR. TCRdb reanalysed the multiplex PCR reads using MiXCR and keeps one entry per CDR3 protein. Of about 2,200 distinct CDR3 sequences in the sample, over 25% are singletons; the top ten hold roughly 13%.

This TCR came from a human donor in good health. The sequencing input was blood. The chain links TRBV24-1 to TRBJ2-5; possible D gene TRBD1, 6 bases. The CDR3 sequence: CSTSDPKQGYETQYF. Here the CDR3 DNA reads TGTTCCACCAGTGACCCAAAACAGGGATACGAGACCCAGTACTTC.